The clone carrying this TCR beta chain showed up just a few times. No antigen is known for it. Documented time point: newly diagnosed GD, antithyroid drugs for less than 3 months. Construction of the TCR library relied on RNA isolated from PBMCs. This entry comes from a study of regulatory T cells in long-lasting Graves disease. Findings and limits, study-wide: Limited samples may have lowered accuracy.

The TCR beta library used iRepertoire HTBI primers with Arm-PCR amplification of CDR3. MiXCR was run by TCRdb on the multiplex PCR reads, yielding one entry per CDR3 protein. Altogether about 420,000 distinct CDR3 sequences are present, roughly 15% being singletons, with the ten largest covering less than 30%. CDR3 size: 15 residues. CDR1 is DFQATT and CDR2 is SNEGSKA in the germline V gene (reference sequence). Deletions cut 1 base from V and 6 bases from J, with 13 bases between. These sequences were also reported in another study, on T cells in Graves' hyperthyroidism and ophthalmopathy. From that report: The patients, who ranged from 18 to 65 in age, presented with newly diagnosed hyperthyroidism lasting under 2 months.

The chain is built from TRBV20-1 and TRBJ1-6, with a tentative D call TRBD1 (5 bases). This specimen was peripheral blood mononuclear cells (PBMCs), taken at new diagnosis, from a patient treated with antithyroid drugs. The TCR originated in a young woman with Graves disease. The CDR3 reads CSARGRGTTNSPLHF. The CDR3 nucleotides are TGCAGTGCTAGAGGTCGTGGGACTACTAATTCACCCCTCCACTTT.